This T cell receptor (beta chain) was retrieved from a study of graft-versus-host responses after intestinal transplantation. Study context: Tacrolimus and steroids were given for three to four years to all recipients after anti-thymocyte globulin induction.

Germline V gives CDR1 SGHTA, CDR2 FQGNSA. There are 16 residues in the CDR3. V shed 4 bases and J shed 5 bases, with 21 bases lying between them. General observations from the study: In recipient marrow, GvH clones were found, and some appeared first in ileum or blood. Circulating GvH clones peaking coincided with falling HvG clones soon after transplant.

About this clone itself: Antigen specificity is unknown. The sample carries other DNA sequences with the same CDR3.

Libraries were prepared by immunoSEQ multiplex PCR; TCRdb keeps only in-frame clonotypes and omits some of them. The repertoire holds more than 90,000 clones, around 94% seen once, with approximately 1% in the top ten. The V call is TRBV7-2, the J call TRBJ2-7; D is possibly TRBD2 (7 bases). The origin of this receptor is a human donor who was the organ donor for an intestinal transplant. Sequencing was performed on unstimulated CD8+ T cells sorted from spleen or lymph node cells, taken before transplant. The CDR3 sequence: CASSSLGGEGGDEQYF. In DNA, the CDR3 is TGTGCCAGCAGCTCGTTGGGCGGGGAGGGGGGCGACGAGCAGTACTTC. The whole variable domain, remainder taken from reference TRBV7-2 and TRBJ2-7, is GAGVSQSPSNKVTEKGKDVELRCDPISGHTALYWYRQSLGQGLEFLIYFQGNSAPDKSGLPSDRFSAERTGGSVSTLTIQRTQQEDSAVYLCASSSLGGEGGDEQYFGPGTRLTVT.